This T cell receptor (beta chain) was profiled in a study of T cell responses to AZD1222 COVID-19 vaccine. The method was immunoSEQ multiplex PCR; TCRdb's version includes in-frame clones alone and lacks a portion of them. The profile shows around 160,000 clones, around 94% of them singletons. V was pared by 5 bases and J by 0 bases, with 14 bases between. Germline lookup yields CDR1 GTSNPN and CDR2 SVGIG (reference sequence). This CDR3 is built from 14 residues. This sequence originates from an adult who received the AZD1222 COVID-19 vaccine. The gene calls are TRBV30 and TRBJ2-7, with D maybe TRBD2 (6 bases). This material consisted of peripheral blood, taken 28 days after the second AZD1222 dose. CDR3 protein: CAWDDLARSYEQYF. The CDR3 region has the DNA TGTGCCTGGGACGACCTAGCGCGCTCCTACGAGCAGTACTTC.